Following are 5 T cell receptor beta chains from one sample sequenced in a study of CD8 T cells in ankylosing spondylitis. TCRdb re-derived calls from the 5' RACE reads in MiXCR, one entry per CDR3 protein. The sample lists 250,000 to 300,000 distinct CDR3 sequences, around 19% occurring once. The sequencing sample was made of blood, either unsorted or a sorted T cell fraction (not recorded which). The receptors were gathered from a male donor with ankylosing spondylitis or in good health (not recorded which).

On this clonotype itself: Germline and junction disagree at one end, which may indicate a read error. The chain couples TRBV7-7 to TRBJ2-3; D possibly corresponds to TRBD2 (5 bases). Per germline, CDR1 SSHAT and CDR2 FNYEAQ (reference sequence). CDR3 length: 13 amino acids. CDR3 region: CASSPTMVDTQYF. For the CDR3, the DNA is TGTGCTAGCAGCCCGACTATGGTAGATACGCAGTATTTT.

This clonotype has only a few counts. The chain carries TRBV10-3 and TRBJ1-5, with a possible D match to TRBD1 (5 bases). Germline V lookup: CDR1 ENHRY, CDR2 SYGVKD. The CDR3 has 16 amino acids. V dropped 0 bases and J dropped 0 bases, with 9 bases sitting between them. CDR3 loop: CAISESWGVSNQPQHF. CDR3 coding DNA: TGTGCCATCAGTGAGTCCTGGGGGGTTAGCAATCAGCCCCAGCATTTT.

This clonotype appeared a few times. The CDR3 DNA follows: TGCAGTGCAAACCCAGTCGATTCAAATGAAAAACTGTTTTTT. This gives the protein CSANPVDSNEKLFF. This rearrangement joins TRBV20-1 to TRBJ1-4; D not resolved. The CDR3 has 14 residues. Germline assignment: CDR1 DFQATT and CDR2 SNEGSKA (reference sequence). V was clipped by 6 bases and J by 5 bases, with 16 bases between them.

The CDR3 DNA is TGCAGTGCTAGTCCCGGGACTAGAACCTACAATGAGCAGTTCTTC. Residues: CSASPGTRTYNEQFF. This sequence joins TRBV20-1 and TRBJ2-1; 8 nucleotides line up with TRBD2. The length of the CDR3 is 15 residues. The germline gives CDR1 DFQATT, CDR2 SNEGSKA (reference sequence). The trim removed 3 bases at V and 2 bases at J, leaving 6 bases unmatched.

J is TRBJ1-5 and V is TRBV12-3 or TRBV12-4; 7 nucleotides agree with TRBD1. Unmatched junction bases numbered 5, after V lost 6 bases and J lost 3 bases. This CDR3 has 14 amino acids. CDR3 coding DNA: TGTGCCAGCAGCCCGGGACAGACCAATCAGCCCCAGCATTTT. Residues: CASSPGQTNQPQHF.